Shown below are 31 T cell receptor beta chains from a single sample sequenced in a study of blood T cell repertoires in COVID-19. Clones were sequenced by immunoSEQ multiplex PCR, and TCRdb holds only the in-frame ones, with some missing. The data contain roughly 250,000 clones, 81% of them seen just once; the ten biggest clones take up 2.5% to 3%. The sample comprised peripheral blood. These receptors were taken from a woman in her sixties or seventies with active or convalescent COVID-19.

This clone was seen just once. J is TRBJ1-4 and V is TRBV9; D gene unclear. The germline V gene encodes CDR1 SGDLS and CDR2 YYNGEE. V gave up 4 bases and J gave up 0 bases, with 13 bases separating them. The length of the CDR3 is 16 residues. The CDR3, as DNA: TGTGCCAGCAGCTACCGCGCGGCTGCAACTAATGAAAAACTGTTTTTT. It codes for CASSYRAAATNEKLFF.

The chain employs TRBV3-1 (or the pseudogene TRBV3-2) and TRBJ2-1; 9 nucleotides match TRBD2. The CDR3 has 15 residues. Trimming cost V 0 bases and J 6 bases; bases outside gene matches: 3. Germline assignment: CDR1 LGHDT and CDR2 YNNKEL (reference sequence). CDR3 DNA: TGTGCCAGCAGCCAAGATGTAGCGGGGGTCAATGAGCAGTTCTTC. It codes for CASSQDVAGVNEQFF.

This chain uses TRBV3-1 (or the pseudogene TRBV3-2) with TRBJ1-2, with a weak D call TRBD1 (6 bases). The germline gives CDR1 LGHDT, CDR2 YNNKEL (reference sequence). The CDR3 has 14 residues. V lost 5 bases and J 8 bases, leaving 18 bases between the germline ends. In nucleotides, the CDR3 is TGTGCCAGCAGCGGGGGCCAGCGAATTGGGGGCTACACCTTC. It codes for CASSGGQRIGGYTF.

The rearrangement links TRBV7-2 to TRBJ1-1, with TRBD1 matching over 8 bases. V was clipped by 5 bases and J by 4 bases; unmatched bases: 12. Germline loops: CDR1 SGHTA, CDR2 FQGNSA. CDR3 length: 16 residues. The CDR3 sequence: CASSPRGQGASTEAFF. CDR3 sequence (DNA): TGTGCCAGCAGCCCCAGGGGTCAGGGGGCTAGCACTGAAGCTTTCTTT.

As for this clone: Distinct nucleotide sequences in the sample also encode this CDR3. The rearrangement joins TRBV29-1 to TRBJ1-2; D is unclear. V dropped 3 bases and J dropped 4 bases, with 6 bases sitting between them. CDR1 is SQVTM and CDR2 is ANQGSEA in the germline V gene. CDR3 length: 11 amino acids. The CDR3 loop is CSVERGYGYTF. The DNA of the CDR3 is TGCAGCGTTGAGCGCGGCTATGGCTACACCTTC.

This rearrangement joins TRBV9 to TRBJ2-4; TRBD2 matches 13 bases. The CDR3 has 17 amino acids. CDR1 SGDLS and CDR2 YYNGEE come from the germline V gene. J gave up 14 bases and V 2 bases, and 16 bases lay outside the gene matches. Here the CDR3 reads CASSVTPPPTSGGAKYF. CDR3 bases: TGTGCCAGCAGCGTCACTCCACCCCCTACTAGCGGGGGGGCAAAGTACTTC.

J is TRBJ1-1 and V is TRBV6-5; TRBD1 is a possible D gene (5 bases). The V end was cut by 2 bases, the J end by 4 bases, with 8 bases between. Per germline, CDR1 MNHEY and CDR2 SVGAGI. This CDR3 comprises 13 residues. DNA for the CDR3: TGTGCCAGCAGTTACAGGGGTGGCACTGAAGCTTTCTTT. Encoded protein: CASSYRGGTEAFF.

This clone appeared a few times. This chain links TRBV4-3 with TRBJ2-1; 12 bases match TRBD2. Trimming took 4 bases from V and 10 from J; bases not matched to a gene: 11. Germline-derived CDR1 and CDR2 are LGHNA and YSLEER. CDR3 size: 16 residues. CDR3: CASSPSRTSGAREQFF. CDR3 nucleotides: TGCGCCAGCAGCCCGAGCCGGACTAGCGGGGCGAGGGAGCAGTTCTTC.

The chain employs TRBV5-1 and TRBJ2-3, with D tentatively TRBD1 (6 bases). Between the trimmed V and J ends, which lost 6 bases and 5 bases, there was a span of 19 bases. Germline V lookup: CDR1 SGHRS, CDR2 YFSETQ. This CDR3 has 15 residues. CDR3 DNA: TGCGCCAGCAACTTAGGGGACGTCAGGGGAGATACGCAGTATTTT. As protein: CASNLGDVRGDTQYF.

The gene calls are TRBV2 and TRBJ2-3; 10 nucleotides agree with TRBD2. This CDR3 comprises 14 residues. Germline V lookup: CDR1 SNHLY, CDR2 FYNNEI. Trimming at V came to 5 bases and at J to 4 bases, leaving 3 bases not matched to a gene. CDR3 in amino acids: CASSSGGGADTQYF. The CDR3 bases are TGTGCCAGCAGTAGCGGGGGGGGAGCAGATACGCAGTATTTT.

The chain couples TRBV7-2 to TRBJ1-1, with 8 bases fitting TRBD1. CDR3 length: 13 residues. CDR1 SGHTA and CDR2 FQGNSA come from the germline V gene. V was clipped by 6 bases and J by 4 bases; unmatched bases: 4. The CDR3 is CASRFTGGTEAFF. CDR3 DNA: TGTGCCAGCAGGTTTACAGGGGGCACTGAAGCTTTCTTT.

Only a few counts were recorded for this clone. The V call is TRBV12-5, the J call TRBJ1-1; D may be TRBD1 (5 bases). The germline gives CDR1 LGHNT, CDR2 FRNRAP. The CDR3 has 14 residues. Trimming cost V 6 bases and J 2 bases, with 13 bases left between them. The CDR3, as DNA: TGTGCTAGTGGAGAGACAGCCTATAACACTGAAGCTTTCTTT. This sequence encodes CASGETAYNTEAFF.

V usage is TRBV27 and J usage is TRBJ2-3, with D tentatively TRBD1 (6 bases). V dropped 6 bases and J dropped 0 bases, with 13 bases sitting between them. CDR1 and CDR2 from the germline V gene are MNHEY and SMNVEV (reference sequence). The CDR3 loop spans 15 amino acids. The CDR3 loop reads CASRPTGYSTDTQYF. CDR3 DNA: TGTGCCAGCAGGCCGACAGGTTATAGCACAGATACGCAGTATTTT.

The rearrangement uses TRBV25-1 and TRBJ2-3; no definite D call. The length of the CDR3 is 11 residues. Per germline, CDR1 MGHDK and CDR2 SYGVNS. V shed 6 bases and J shed 5 bases, with 6 bases lying between them. For the CDR3, the DNA is TGTGCCAGCAGCTACGGAGATACGCAGTATTTT. Encoded protein: CASSYGDTQYF.

The chain recombines TRBV9 with TRBJ1-1, with D possibly matching TRBD1 (5 bases). Germline loops: CDR1 SGDLS, CDR2 YYNGEE. Trimming stripped 4 bases from V and 4 bases from J, with 20 bases between. CDR3 size: 16 residues. The CDR3 nucleotides are TGTGCCAGCAGCCCGACCGTTTTCAGGGATTCCACTGAAGCTTTCTTT. This encodes CASSPTVFRDSTEAFF. The whole variable domain, remainder taken from reference TRBV9 and TRBJ1-1, is DSGVTQTPKHLITATGQRVTLRCSPRSGDLSVYWYQQSLDQGLQFLIQYYNGEERAKGNILERFSAQQFPDLHSELNLSSLELGDSALYFCASSPTVFRDSTEAFFGQGTRLTVV.

This clone appeared a single time. Additional DNA sequences in this sample encode the identical CDR3. This chain links TRBV10-3 with TRBJ2-3; 8 bases fit TRBD2. The J segment lost 3 bases and the V segment lost 2 bases, leaving 4 bases of the junction unmatched. The length of the CDR3 is 15 residues. Germline loops: CDR1 ENHRY, CDR2 SYGVKD. The CDR3 region has the DNA TGTGCCATCAGTGAGGCAGCGGGGGAAACAGATACGCAGTATTTT. Translating it yields CAISEAAGETDTQYF.

The count of this clone is one. The chain has TRBV7-2 and TRBJ2-5; 10 bases align to TRBD2. V trimming: 0 bases; J trimming: 5 bases; junction bases outside the gene matches: 9. Germline CDR1 and CDR2: SGHTA and FQGNSA. The CDR3 extends over 17 amino acids. The CDR3 protein is CASSLAASSGGGETQYF. CDR3 nucleotides: TGTGCCAGCAGCTTAGCCGCGTCTAGCGGGGGAGGGGAGACCCAGTACTTC.

This clone was counted only a few times. J is TRBJ2-3 and V is TRBV5-4; tentatively, D is TRBD1 (6 bases). This CDR3 comprises 16 residues. Germline assignment: CDR1 SGHNT and CDR2 YYREEE (reference sequence). V lost 1 base and J lost 2, with 14 bases in between. As DNA, the CDR3 is TGTGCCAGCAGCTTGAGACAGGACCCATCCACAGATACGCAGTATTTT. Translating gives CASSLRQDPSTDTQYF.

The CDR3 sequence: CASSDSPGTSTDTQYF. The CDR3 DNA reads as TGTGCCAGCAGTGACTCCCCAGGTACTAGCACAGATACGCAGTATTTT. V usage is TRBV6-4 and J usage is TRBJ2-3; the D is unclear. V was trimmed by 0 bases and J by 0 bases, leaving 10 bases between them. Germline V gene lookup returns CDR1 MRHNA and CDR2 SNTAGT. This CDR3 comprises 16 residues.

The CDR3 nucleotides read TGCGCCAGCAGCTTGGCGGGCAGGGCCCCAGATACGCAGTATTTT. The encoded protein is CASSLAGRAPDTQYF. J is TRBJ2-3 and V is TRBV5-1, with D perhaps TRBD1 (5 bases). Germline loops: CDR1 SGHRS, CDR2 YFSETQ. V was clipped by 0 bases and J by 4 bases, with 12 bases between them. The CDR3 sequence is 15 residues long.

The chain is built from TRBV14 and TRBJ2-7, with a weak D call TRBD1 (5 bases). V dropped 3 bases and J dropped 4 bases, with 19 bases sitting between them. This CDR3 is 16 amino acids long. The V gene's germline CDR1 is SGHDN and CDR2 FVKESK. The CDR3 sequence: CASSQIDSPWWYEQYF. CDR3 nucleotides: TGTGCCAGCAGCCAGATCGACAGTCCCTGGTGGTACGAGCAGTACTTC.

This chain connects TRBV25-1 to TRBJ2-1; TRBD2 aligns across 12 bases. This CDR3 comprises 17 residues. CDR1 MGHDK and CDR2 SYGVNS come from the germline V gene. Trimming removed 5 bases from V and 0 bases from J; junction bases left unmatched: 5. The CDR3 sequence is CASSPSGGAGSYNEQFF. CDR3 DNA: TGTGCCAGCAGTCCTAGCGGGGGGGCAGGCTCCTACAATGAGCAGTTCTTC.

This clone occurred a few times. The chain has TRBV18 and TRBJ2-2; the D gene is possibly TRBD1 (6 bases). The germline gives CDR1 KGHSH, CDR2 LQKENI. Trimming took off 3 bases at V and 0 bases at J, with 17 bases between the two ends. This CDR3 comprises 18 residues. The CDR3 region has the DNA TGTGCCAGCTCACCTCGGGCAAGCAGGGGCTCGAACACCGGGGAGCTGTTTTTT. This gives the protein CASSPRASRGSNTGELFF.

The CDR3 sequence is CASSTSDRGSDTQYF. The CDR3 nucleotides are TGTGCCAGCTCAACCTCGGACAGGGGCTCAGATACGCAGTATTTT. V gene TRBV18 combines with J gene TRBJ2-3; 9 bases align to TRBD1. This CDR3 comprises 15 residues. Germline trimming cut 5 bases from V and 4 bases from J; bases unmatched to any gene: 7. Looked up from germline, CDR1 is KGHSH and CDR2 is LQKENI.

The V call is TRBV3-1 (or the pseudogene TRBV3-2), the J call TRBJ2-1; 7 bases match TRBD2. Germline V gene data show CDR1 as LGHDT and CDR2 as YNNKEL (reference sequence). The V gene end was trimmed by 3 bases and the J gene end by 7 bases; junction bases not matched to a gene: 6. The CDR3 runs to 14 residues. The CDR3 nucleotides read TGTGCCAGCAGCCACCGGGGGGAGGGAAATGAGCAGTTCTTC. The encoded protein is CASSHRGEGNEQFF.

The chain carries TRBV14 and TRBJ2-7; no definite D call. Trimming cost V 1 base and J 2 bases, with 6 bases left between them. This CDR3 is built from 13 residues. Looked up from germline, CDR1 is SGHDN and CDR2 is FVKESK. CDR3 in amino acids: CASSQAGPYEQYF. The CDR3 DNA reads TGTGCCAGCAGCCAAGCAGGTCCCTACGAGCAGTACTTC.

This clone appeared a few times. The chain recombines TRBV29-1 with TRBJ1-1; D is undetermined. Per the germline V gene, CDR1 is SQVTM and CDR2 is ANQGSEA. CDR3 length equals 14 residues. V dropped 4 bases and J dropped 5 bases, with 17 bases sitting between them. CDR3 nucleotides: TGCAGCGTTGGAGGAGGGAGGTCGGGGACTGAAGCTTTCTTT. Protein product: CSVGGGRSGTEAFF.

The gene calls are TRBV6-5 and TRBJ2-5; D ambiguous. Germline V gene data show CDR1 as MNHEY and CDR2 as SVGAGI. There are 13 residues in the CDR3. Trimming removed 7 bases from V and 5 bases from J, with 14 bases in between. Here the CDR3 DNA reads TGTGCCAGCACCCCCAGATCAGTGGAGACCCAGTACTTC. It is translated as CASTPRSVETQYF.

V gene TRBV3-1 (or the pseudogene TRBV3-2) combines with J gene TRBJ1-6; TRBD1 aligns across 8 bases. Germline assignment: CDR1 LGHDT and CDR2 YNNKEL (reference sequence). The CDR3 length is 16 residues. Trimming at V came to 3 bases and at J to 3 bases, leaving 4 bases not matched to a gene. CDR3 amino acids: CASSQMGQDYNSPLHF. CDR3 bases: TGTGCCAGCAGCCAGATGGGACAGGACTATAATTCACCCCTCCACTTT.

This sequence joins TRBV12-5 and TRBJ1-2; possibly TRBD1 for D (6 bases). Trimming cost V 0 bases and J 2 bases, with 13 bases left between them. Germline CDR1 is LGHNT and CDR2 is FRNRAP. The CDR3 covers 16 residues. CDR3 bases: TGTGCTAGTGGTTTGGTACTGGGGGGGCGGAACTATGGCTACACCTTC. It yields the protein CASGLVLGGRNYGYTF. Filled out from reference TRBV12-5 and TRBJ1-2, the complete variable domain reads DARVTQTPRHKVTEMGQEVTMRCQPILGHNTVFWYRQTMMQGLELLAYFRNRAPLDDSGMPKDRFSAEMPDATLATLKIQPSEPRDSAVYFCASGLVLGGRNYGYTFGSGTRLTVV.

The V gene is TRBV3-1 (or the pseudogene TRBV3-2), the J gene TRBJ1-2, with TRBD1 matching over 7 bases. This CDR3 contains 14 residues. In germline, CDR1 is LGHDT, CDR2 YNNKEL (reference sequence). V gave up 4 bases and J gave up 7 bases; unmatched junction bases: 9. For the CDR3, the DNA is TGTGCCAGCAGCCCCAGACAGGGAGCTAGTGGCTACACCTTC. This sequence encodes CASSPRQGASGYTF.